This T cell receptor (beta chain) was recorded in a study of shared clonotypes between healthy human individuals. Study-wide results and limits: Few donors restricted represented genetic and exposure-history diversity. Some naive CD4 clonotypes, roughly 5%, turned up in common across a handful of donors.

In the original workflow: ImmunoSEQ output lacked quality scores and full-length reads, limiting matched filtering. Method: immunoSEQ multiplex PCR; TCRdb's copy keeps in-frame clones and lacks some. For V, J and clone size, that table is used; D and trimming come from the DNA. The sample lists 2 million or so clones; about 95% were seen once. With regard to this clone: Its cognate antigen is unknown.

CD45RO-negative, CCR7-selected cells formed the naive CD8 fraction, which excluded terminally differentiated effector memory CD45RA+ cells. What was sequenced was naive CD8+ T cells sorted from blood. The sequence was collected from a man between 18 and 29 years old in good health.

This CDR3 is CASSAWGAGESYEQYF. CDR3 in DNA: TGTGCCAGCAGCGCGTGGGGAGCGGGGGAGTCCTACGAGCAGTACTTC. This chain uses TRBV5-4 with TRBJ2-7, with TRBD2 matching 8 bases. The CDR3 has 16 amino acids. V lost 4 bases and J lost 1; bases outside the gene matches: 10. Germline V gives CDR1 SGHNT, CDR2 YYREEE (reference sequence).